This T cell receptor beta chain stems from a study of T cell repertoires in cytomegalovirus infection. Study-level information: Public TCR beta signature analysis indicated the presence of both CMV infection and matching HLA type. Study findings and constraints: Cumulative frequency of public TCR beta families picked out carriers of CMV plus the relevant HLA. CMV-specific HLA-C-restricted TCR beta clonotypes dominated the ex vivo response.

The CDR3 totals 14 residues. With 1 base removed from V and 5 bases from J, the gap between germline ends came to 11 bases. Germline values: CDR1 MGHRA, CDR2 YSYEKL. MiXCR, applied by TCRdb to the reads, yields one record per CDR3 protein. The table has fewer than 550,000 distinct CDR3 sequences, 15% to 20% seen once; the top ten hold 20% to 30%. This clonotype was observed at least ten times. The antigen remains unidentified. The sequencing sample was made of CD8+ T cells from PBMCs. The chain has TRBV4-1 and TRBJ1-1, with no clear D. The TCR originated in a human donor in good health (CMV status not recorded). Some clones in this sample may be carry-over from other donors' samples. CDR3 coding DNA: TGCGCCAGCAGCCAAGCCTTTGGGGTGACTGAAGCTTTCTTT. Its translation: CASSQAFGVTEAFF.